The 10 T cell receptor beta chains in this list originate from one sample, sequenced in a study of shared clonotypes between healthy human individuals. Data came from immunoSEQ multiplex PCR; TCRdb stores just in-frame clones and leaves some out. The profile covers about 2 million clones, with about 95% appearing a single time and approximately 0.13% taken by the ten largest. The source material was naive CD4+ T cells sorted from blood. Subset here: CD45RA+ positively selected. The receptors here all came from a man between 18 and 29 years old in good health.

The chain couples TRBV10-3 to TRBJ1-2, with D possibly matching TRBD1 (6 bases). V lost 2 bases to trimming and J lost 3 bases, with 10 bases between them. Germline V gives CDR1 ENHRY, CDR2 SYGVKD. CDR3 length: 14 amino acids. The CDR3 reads CAISETGRYYGYTF. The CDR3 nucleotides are TGTGCCATCAGTGAGACAGGGAGGTACTATGGCTACACCTTC.

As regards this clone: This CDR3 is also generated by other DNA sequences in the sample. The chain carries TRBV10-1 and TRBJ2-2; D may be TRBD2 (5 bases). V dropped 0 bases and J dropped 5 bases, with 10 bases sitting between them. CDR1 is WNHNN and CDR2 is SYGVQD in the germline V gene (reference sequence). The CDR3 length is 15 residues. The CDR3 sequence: CASSESGSGTGELFF. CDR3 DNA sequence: TGCGCCAGCAGTGAGTCGGGGTCGGGGACCGGGGAGCTGTTTTTT.

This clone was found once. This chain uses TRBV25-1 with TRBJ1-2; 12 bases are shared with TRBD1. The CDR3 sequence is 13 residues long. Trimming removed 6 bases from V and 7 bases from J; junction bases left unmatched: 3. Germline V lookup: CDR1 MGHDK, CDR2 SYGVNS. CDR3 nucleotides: TGTGCCAGCAGGATGGGACAGGGGGCTGGCTACACCTTC. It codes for CASRMGQGAGYTF.

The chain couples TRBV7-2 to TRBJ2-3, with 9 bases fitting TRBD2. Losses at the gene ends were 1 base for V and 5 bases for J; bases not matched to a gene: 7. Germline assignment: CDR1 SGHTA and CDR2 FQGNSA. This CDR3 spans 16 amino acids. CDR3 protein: CASSLGVAGEGDTQYF. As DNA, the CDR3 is TGTGCCAGCAGCTTAGGGGTAGCGGGAGAGGGAGATACGCAGTATTTT.

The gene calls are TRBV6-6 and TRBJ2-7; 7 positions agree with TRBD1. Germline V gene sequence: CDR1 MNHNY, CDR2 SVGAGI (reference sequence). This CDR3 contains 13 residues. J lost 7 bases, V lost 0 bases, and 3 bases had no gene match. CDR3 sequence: CASSYSRGREQYF. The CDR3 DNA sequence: TGTGCCAGCAGTTACTCGAGGGGGCGGGAGCAGTACTTC.

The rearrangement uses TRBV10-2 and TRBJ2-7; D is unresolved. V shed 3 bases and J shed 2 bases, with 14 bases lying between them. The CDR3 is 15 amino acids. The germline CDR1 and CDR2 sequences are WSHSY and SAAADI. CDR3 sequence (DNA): TGCGCCAGCAGTGATGAGACACGTTCTCCCTACGAGCAGTACTTC. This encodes CASSDETRSPYEQYF.

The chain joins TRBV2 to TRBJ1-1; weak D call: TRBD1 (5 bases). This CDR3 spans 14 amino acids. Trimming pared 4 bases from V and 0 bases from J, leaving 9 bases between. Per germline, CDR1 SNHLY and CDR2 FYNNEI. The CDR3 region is CASSGEQVNTEAFF. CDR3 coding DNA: TGTGCCAGCAGTGGAGAACAGGTGAACACTGAAGCTTTCTTT. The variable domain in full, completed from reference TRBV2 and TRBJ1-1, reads EPEVTQTPSHQVTQMGQEVILRCVPISNHLYFYWYRQILGQKVEFLVSFYNNEISEKSEIFDDQFSVERPDGSNFTLKIRSTKLEDSAMYFCASSGEQVNTEAFFGQGTRLTVV.

The CDR3 protein is CASSTGTRNYGYTF. The CDR3 DNA reads as TGTGCCAGCAGTACCGGGACTCGAAACTATGGCTACACCTTC. The chain is built from TRBV6-5 and TRBJ1-2; D possibly corresponds to TRBD1 (5 bases). There are 14 residues in the CDR3. Germline CDR1 is MNHEY and CDR2 is SVGAGI. Trimming took off 5 bases at V and 2 bases at J, with 12 bases between the two ends.

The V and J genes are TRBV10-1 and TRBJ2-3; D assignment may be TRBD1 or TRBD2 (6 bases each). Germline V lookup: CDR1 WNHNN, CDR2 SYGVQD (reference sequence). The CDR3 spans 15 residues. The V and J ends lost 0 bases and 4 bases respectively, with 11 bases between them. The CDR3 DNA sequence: TGCGCCAGCAGTGAGTCAAGGGGGGTAGCAGATACGCAGTATTTT. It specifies CASSESRGVADTQYF.

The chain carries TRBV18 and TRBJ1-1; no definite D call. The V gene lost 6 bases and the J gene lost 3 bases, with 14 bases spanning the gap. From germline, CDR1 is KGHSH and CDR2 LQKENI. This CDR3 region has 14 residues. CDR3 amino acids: CASSHLGRDTEAFF. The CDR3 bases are TGTGCCAGCTCTCACCTTGGCAGAGACACTGAAGCTTTCTTT. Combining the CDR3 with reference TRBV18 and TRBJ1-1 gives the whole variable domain NAGVMQNPRHLVRRRGQEARLRCSPMKGHSHVYWYRQLPEEGLKFMVYLQKENIIDESGMPKERFSAEFPKEGPSILRIQQVVRGDSAAYFCASSHLGRDTEAFFGQGTRLTVV.